The 32 T cell receptor beta chains given below trace back to one sample, sequenced in a study of blood T cell repertoires in COVID-19. Only in-frame clones appear in the TCRdb table, and some are missing; sequencing was by immunoSEQ multiplex PCR. The data hold 35,000 to 45,000 clones, with approximately 80% observed a single time. Sequencing was carried out using peripheral blood. The receptors were gathered from a man of 80 years or more with acute or convalescent COVID-19.

This clone was detected ten times or more. The chain employs TRBV2 and TRBJ2-7, with D perhaps matching TRBD1 (6 bases). The V end was cut by 6 bases, the J end by 0 bases, with 12 bases between. CDR3 length equals 14 residues. Germline V gene sequence: CDR1 SNHLY, CDR2 FYNNEI. The CDR3 bases are TGTGCCAGCAGGACCCGGGACAACTCCTACGAGCAGTACTTC. It specifies CASRTRDNSYEQYF.

The chain couples TRBV4-1 to TRBJ2-1; D not resolved. The CDR3 has 14 amino acids. V was clipped by 0 bases and J by 6 bases, with 9 bases between them. Germline CDR1 is MGHRA and CDR2 is YSYEKL. For the CDR3, the DNA is TGCGCCAGCAGCCAAGATACAGTGGGCAATGAGCAGTTCTTC. It translates to CASSQDTVGNEQFF.

This chain joins TRBV25-1 and TRBJ2-2; 9 positions match TRBD1. Losses at the gene ends were 3 bases for V and 5 bases for J; bases not matched to a gene: 7. CDR1 is MGHDK and CDR2 is SYGVNS in the germline V gene. This CDR3 comprises 16 residues. The CDR3 coding sequence is TGTGCCAGCAGTGACTCCGGGACAGGGTTGACCGGGGAGCTGTTTTTT. Its translation is CASSDSGTGLTGELFF. The variable domain in full, with the rest retrieved from reference TRBV25-1 and TRBJ2-2, is EADIYQTPRYLVIGTGKKITLECSQTMGHDKMYWYQQDPGMELHLIHYSYGVNSTEKGDLSSESTVSRIRTEHFPLTLESARPSHTSQYLCASSDSGTGLTGELFFGEGSRLTVL.

The chain combines TRBV7-2 with TRBJ2-3; weak D call: TRBD1 (5 bases). Trimming took 0 bases from V and 4 from J, leaving 11 bases between them. This CDR3 spans 15 amino acids. Germline V gene data show CDR1 as SGHTA and CDR2 as FQGNSA. The CDR3 DNA follows: TGTGCCAGCAGCTTAGCGGGGTCAGGGCCAGATACGCAGTATTTT. Residues: CASSLAGSGPDTQYF.

The chain recombines TRBV5-1 with TRBJ2-1; D uncertain. Trimming removed 0 bases at V and 7 bases at J, with 8 bases between. This CDR3 is 13 amino acids long. Per the germline V gene, CDR1 is SGHRS and CDR2 is YFSETQ. As DNA, the CDR3 is TGCGCCAGCAGCTTGGGACTTTTAAATGAGCAGTTCTTC. It translates to CASSLGLLNEQFF.

This chain joins TRBV29-1 and TRBJ2-3; the match to TRBD2 covers 13 bases. The V segment lost 3 bases and the J segment 14 bases; nucleotides outside the gene matches: 8. The CDR3 runs to 13 residues. CDR1 is SQVTM, CDR2 ANQGSEA, per germline. CDR3 sequence reads: CSVEGLAGRFRYF. CDR3 DNA: TGCAGCGTTGAGGGACTAGCGGGACGATTTCGGTATTTT.

The chain has TRBV9 and TRBJ2-3, with 9 bases lining up with TRBD2. The trim removed 6 bases at V and 0 bases at J, leaving 8 bases unmatched. This CDR3 is 16 amino acids long. Per germline, CDR1 SGDLS and CDR2 YYNGEE. CDR3: CASTETSGSSTDTQYF. The DNA of the CDR3 is TGTGCCAGCACCGAGACTAGCGGATCTAGCACAGATACGCAGTATTTT.

This clone has a handful of counts. This chain connects TRBV7-9 to TRBJ1-4; TRBD1 matches at 10 bases. V lost 3 bases to trimming and J lost 7 bases; unmatched junction nucleotides: 2. The CDR3 sequence is 14 residues long. CDR1 SEHNR and CDR2 FQNEAQ come from the germline V gene (reference sequence). The CDR3 DNA reads TGTGCCAGCAGCTTGGGGACAGGGGTTGAAAAACTGTTTTTT. As protein: CASSLGTGVEKLFF.

The chain joins TRBV4-2 to TRBJ2-1; 9 bases map to TRBD2. The germline CDR1 and CDR2 sequences are LGHNA and YNFKEQ. The CDR3 sequence is 17 residues long. After removal of 0 bases from V and 1 base from J, the junction contained 4 bases not matched to a gene. CDR3 bases: TGTGCCAGCAGCCAAGAATATAGCGGGAGTTCCTACAATGAGCAGTTCTTC. It yields the protein CASSQEYSGSSYNEQFF.

The chain recombines TRBV25-1 with TRBJ2-7, with D perhaps matching TRBD1 (6 bases). The CDR3 spans 15 residues. The V end lost 3 bases, the J end lost 0 bases, and 12 bases lay between the germline ends. Germline-derived CDR1 and CDR2 are MGHDK and SYGVNS. CDR3 bases: TGTGCCAGCAGTGATCCCCAGGGGTTCTCCTACGAGCAGTACTTC. Its protein is CASSDPQGFSYEQYF.

This clone was counted between two and nine times. The rearrangement joins TRBV7-2 to TRBJ2-4; 10 bases line up with TRBD2. V shed 1 base and J 7 bases; nucleotides not matched to a gene: 10. This CDR3 spans 17 amino acids. Germline loops: CDR1 SGHTA, CDR2 FQGNSA. CDR3 nucleotide sequence: TGTGCCAGCAGCTTAGAGCTAGCGGGAGAAGTGAGGAACATTCAGTACTTC. Translation: CASSLELAGEVRNIQYF.

V gene TRBV7-9 combines with J gene TRBJ2-5; D gene ambiguous. Germline CDR1 is SEHNR and CDR2 is FQNEAQ (reference sequence). The CDR3 totals 14 residues. V lost 1 base and J 1 base, leaving 7 bases between the germline ends. CDR3 protein: CASSLDYPQETQYF. The CDR3 nucleotides are TGTGCCAGCAGCTTAGACTACCCCCAAGAGACCCAGTACTTC.

V and J are TRBV9 and TRBJ2-5; D is perhaps TRBD2 (5 bases). CDR3 length: 15 amino acids. Germline V CDR1 and CDR2: SGDLS, YYNGEE. V lost 4 bases and J lost 2, with 15 bases in between. CDR3 residues: CASSTWAGYQETQYF. The CDR3 region has the DNA TGTGCCAGCAGCACTTGGGCGGGTTATCAAGAGACCCAGTACTTC.

This clone was picked up a small number of times. The V and J genes are TRBV29-1 and TRBJ1-1; 7 bases fit TRBD1. The CDR3 loop spans 12 amino acids. Germline V CDR1 and CDR2: SQVTM, ANQGSEA. V trimming: 7 bases; J trimming: 3 bases; junction bases outside the gene matches: 5. The CDR3: CSARTGYTEAFF. DNA of the CDR3: TGCAGCGCTCGGACAGGATACACTGAAGCTTTCTTT.

This chain's CDR3 is CASSPRSAQPQHF. The CDR3, as DNA: TGTGCCAGCAGTCCACGGAGTGCCCAGCCCCAGCATTTT. This sequence joins TRBV6-5 and TRBJ1-5; no clear D gene. CDR3 length: 13 amino acids. The V end lost 5 bases, the J end lost 7 bases, and 12 bases lay between the germline ends. Looked up from germline, CDR1 is MNHEY and CDR2 is SVGAGI.

A single count supports this clone. The CDR3 DNA reads TGTGCCAGCAGAGTGGACAGGGCCCGAAACACCATATATTTT. The encoded protein is CASRVDRARNTIYF. The rearrangement uses TRBV28 and TRBJ1-3, with 8 bases that match TRBD1. With V trimmed by 6 bases and J by 5 bases, 6 bases remained unmatched. The CDR3 runs 14 residues. Germline loops: CDR1 MDHEN, CDR2 SYDVKM. Looking up the rest from reference TRBV28 and TRBJ1-3 gives the full variable domain: DVKVTQSSRYLVKRTGEKVFLECVQDMDHENMFWYRQDPGLGLRLIYFSYDVKMKEKGDIPEGYSVSREKKERFSLILESASTNQTSMYLCASRVDRARNTIYFGEGSWLTVV.

The CDR3 DNA is TGTGTCTCAAGGGGATTGGTCGGGGAGCTGTTTTTT. It encodes CVSRGLVGELFF. V and J are TRBV28 and TRBJ2-2, with D possibly being TRBD1 (5 bases). Germline loops: CDR1 MDHEN, CDR2 SYDVKM. The CDR3 length is 12 residues.

The chain joins TRBV12-3 or TRBV12-4 to TRBJ1-6, with D maybe TRBD1 (6 bases). The CDR3 totals 13 residues. The V and J ends lost 6 bases and 6 bases respectively, with 9 bases between them. This chain's CDR3 is CASRPGVNSPLHF. The CDR3 coding sequence is TGTGCCAGCAGGCCAGGGGTTAATTCACCCCTCCACTTT.

The chain recombines TRBV10-3 with TRBJ1-5; D ambiguous. Trimming shortened V by 6 bases and J by 2 bases, and 8 bases separated the two germline ends. This CDR3 is built from 13 residues. Germline V gene sequence: CDR1 ENHRY, CDR2 SYGVKD. CDR3 sequence: CAISPAGNQPQHF. The CDR3 DNA reads as TGTGCCATCAGCCCAGCGGGCAATCAGCCCCAGCATTTT.

This sequence joins TRBV10-3 and TRBJ1-3; D is possibly TRBD1 (5 bases). Germline CDR1 is ENHRY and CDR2 is SYGVKD. Trimming took off 5 bases at V and 4 bases at J, with 9 bases between the two ends. The length of the CDR3 is 13 residues. The CDR3 sequence: CAISTGGGNTIYF. The CDR3 bases are TGTGCCATCAGTACGGGGGGGGGAAACACCATATATTTT.

This rearrangement joins TRBV12-3 or TRBV12-4 to TRBJ2-7, with a tentative D call TRBD2 (5 bases). The CDR3 has 13 amino acids. V dropped 2 bases and J dropped 7 bases, with 12 bases sitting between them. The CDR3 sequence is CASSLLLRREQYF. The CDR3 nucleotides are TGTGCCAGCAGTTTACTCCTACGGAGGGAGCAGTACTTC.

This clone was seen a few times. CDR3 bases: TGTGCCAGCAGCTTAAGCGGCGCGAGCGGGGGATCCAATGAGCAGTTCTTC. This codes for CASSLSGASGGSNEQFF. This chain links TRBV7-3 with TRBJ2-1; 8 bases agree with TRBD2. Losses at the gene ends were 1 base for V and 6 bases for J; bases not matched to a gene: 11. CDR1 and CDR2 from the germline V gene are SGHTA and FQGTGA. This CDR3 is built from 17 residues.

This sequence joins TRBV28 and TRBJ2-2; possible D gene TRBD1, 5 bases. CDR1 and CDR2 (germline): MDHEN, SYDVKM. CDR3 length equals 13 residues. The ends were cut back, 8 bases at V and 0 bases at J, with 7 bases in the middle. The CDR3 region has the DNA TGTGCCAGCCTGGACACGAACACCGGGGAGCTGTTTTTT. Translated: CASLDTNTGELFF.

The CDR3 nucleotides are TGTGCCAGCAGTGAAAAGCGGGCCACAGATACGCAGTATTTT. Its translation is CASSEKRATDTQYF. The chain recombines TRBV2 with TRBJ2-3; D is perhaps TRBD2 (6 bases). This CDR3 is built from 14 residues. V lost 2 bases and J 2 bases, leaving 8 bases between the germline ends. Germline V gene data show CDR1 as SNHLY and CDR2 as FYNNEI.

This clone has a handful of counts. V gene TRBV15 combines with J gene TRBJ2-5; 12 positions match TRBD2. CDR3 length equals 17 residues. CDR1 and CDR2 (germline): LNHNV, YYDKDF (reference sequence). V gave up 4 bases and J gave up 2 bases; unmatched junction bases: 8. The CDR3 DNA follows: TGTGCCACCAGCACCTTACTAGCGGGAGGCTATCAAGAGACCCAGTACTTC. Protein sequence: CATSTLLAGGYQETQYF.

This clone appeared a few times. V and J are TRBV18 and TRBJ2-2, with a tentative D call TRBD2 (6 bases). Looked up from germline, CDR1 is KGHSH and CDR2 is LQKENI. This CDR3 comprises 15 residues. V lost 6 bases to trimming and J lost 0 bases, with 11 bases between them. The CDR3 nucleotides read TGTGCCAGCTCTCCAGGGAGGACGAACACCGGGGAGCTGTTTTTT. Translating it yields CASSPGRTNTGELFF.

The chain carries TRBV2 and TRBJ2-1; TRBD1 might be the D (6 bases). Germline V gene data show CDR1 as SNHLY and CDR2 as FYNNEI. The CDR3 has 13 residues. Trimming removed 5 bases at V and 5 bases at J, with 10 bases between. CDR3 bases: TGTGCCAGCAGTAGCCAGGGGCACAATGAGCAGTTCTTC. It is translated as CASSSQGHNEQFF.

The rearrangement uses TRBV28 and TRBJ1-2; D perhaps matches TRBD1 (6 bases). CDR1 MDHEN and CDR2 SYDVKM come from the germline V gene. Deletions cut 3 bases from V and 5 bases from J, with 16 bases between. The CDR3 is 15 residues long. The CDR3 DNA sequence: TGTGCCAGCAGTTTGGGGGGGGCCGGATCGTATGGCTACACCTTC. It translates to CASSLGGAGSYGYTF.

In its sample, this clone was seen many times. V gene TRBV7-9 combines with J gene TRBJ1-5, with 9 nucleotides matching TRBD1. The junction had 4 bases not matched to a gene; V was cut back by 8 bases and J by 2 bases. Per germline, CDR1 SEHNR and CDR2 FQNEAQ (reference sequence). The CDR3 loop spans 14 amino acids. CDR3: CASGGDRGNQPQHF. The CDR3 nucleotides read TGTGCCAGCGGGGGGGACAGGGGCAATCAGCCCCAGCATTTT.

V usage is TRBV18 and J usage is TRBJ1-3; D is uncertain. The CDR3 runs 15 residues. Germline assignment: CDR1 KGHSH and CDR2 LQKENI. The V end lost 6 bases, the J end lost 1 base, and 13 bases lay between the germline ends. The CDR3 is CASSPDPGSGNTIYF. CDR3 nucleotide sequence: TGTGCCAGCTCGCCAGACCCGGGTTCTGGAAACACCATATATTTT.

The chain uses TRBV30 and TRBJ1-5; D gene unclear. The V gene's germline CDR1 is GTSNPN and CDR2 SVGIG (reference sequence). This CDR3 contains 13 residues. V dropped 2 bases and J dropped 0 bases, with 5 bases sitting between them. CDR3 in amino acids: CAWSSGSNQPQHF. The CDR3, as DNA: TGTGCCTGGAGTTCGGGTAGCAATCAGCCCCAGCATTTT.

The rearrangement joins TRBV25-1 to TRBJ1-1, with D unresolved. From germline, CDR1 is MGHDK and CDR2 SYGVNS. Trimming pared 7 bases from V and 1 base from J, leaving 4 bases between. The CDR3 length is 11 residues. The CDR3 nucleotides read TGTGCCAGCACGCGGAACACTGAAGCTTTCTTT. Protein product: CASTRNTEAFF.